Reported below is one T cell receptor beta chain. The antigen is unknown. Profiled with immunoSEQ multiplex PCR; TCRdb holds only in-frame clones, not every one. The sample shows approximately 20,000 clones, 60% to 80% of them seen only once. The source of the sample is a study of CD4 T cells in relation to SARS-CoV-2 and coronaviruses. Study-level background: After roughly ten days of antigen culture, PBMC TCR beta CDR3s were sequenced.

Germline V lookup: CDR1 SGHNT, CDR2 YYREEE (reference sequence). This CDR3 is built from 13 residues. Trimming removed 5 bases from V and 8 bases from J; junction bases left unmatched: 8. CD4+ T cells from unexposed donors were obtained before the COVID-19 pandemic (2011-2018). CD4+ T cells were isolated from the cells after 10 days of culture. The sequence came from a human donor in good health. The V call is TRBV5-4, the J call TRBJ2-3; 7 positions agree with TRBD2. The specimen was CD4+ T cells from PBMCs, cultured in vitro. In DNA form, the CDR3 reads TGTGCCAGCAGTTCTCTAACGGGGGGTACGCAGTATTTT. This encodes CASSSLTGGTQYF.